What follows describes a single T cell receptor beta chain. It lacks a known antigen. The record has no base qualities; no much larger clone is one base away. The library was produced with 5' RACE. The reads were generated on an Illumina HiSeq 2500. A second PCR of about 7 to 12 cycles was run with a J-beta primer mix and a sample-barcoded 5' primer. A template-switch 5' adaptor carrying 12 random nucleotides introduced a unique molecular identifier onto each TCR beta cDNA molecule. Each sample yielded at least 3 million CDR3-containing paired-end reads. The Mint cDNA synthesis kit, primed by a TRBC-specific oligonucleotide, was used to synthesize first-strand cDNA from all RNA. Following uracil-DNA glycosylase treatment, a first 18-cycle PCR with universal primers M1SS and BC2_uni_R was performed on all cDNA. The study's own analysis went as follows. For normalization, 1 million high-quality reads, each with a distinct molecular identifier, were randomly selected from each sample. Reads sharing molecular identifiers were discarded rather than binned into consensus sequences. MiTCR, run with a Q25 quality threshold and the strictest error-elimination algorithm, handled CDR3 identification, clonotype clustering and error correction. A nonparametric unseen species model with Euler transformation was used to estimate a lower bound on total TCR beta diversity. TCRdb took the public reads, trimmed them with fastp at Q25, ran MiXCR for clone calling and kept in-frame beta chains. Every distinct CDR3 protein forms one entry, paired with its most common genes and DNA. The V and J calls and clone size are TCRdb's, not the authors'. The sample table shows 700,000 to 950,000 distinct CDR3 sequences, and roughly 43% are seen once. The top ten hold roughly 20% of the sample.

V has 1 base trimmed and J has 10 bases trimmed; junction bases matching no gene number 13. From the cysteine up to the phenylalanine, the CDR3 has a length of 16 residues. Only CDR3 DNA is held: 48 bases, read in frame from base 1. CDR1 and CDR2, per the germline V gene (reference sequence), are LGHDT and YNNKEL. This specimen comes from a study of blood T cells in healthy people across ages (dated by TCRdb to between 2014 and 2017). Study-wide context: Template switching captured roughly one uniquely barcoded TCR beta cDNA molecule per two T cells in model experiments. To track age-related changes in TCR beta repertoire diversity, the study relied on deep sequencing normalized with unique cDNA molecular identifiers. Four age groups were formed from the donors: young (average approximately 15 years), middle-aged (approximately 40), aged (62) and long-lived (more than 75). To avoid experimental bias, donors of different ages were randomly spread across the sequencing lanes. Using the same blood draw, the study looked at two additional independent replicas of 1 million unique cDNA reads for two donors, one aged 18 to 30 and the other aged 80 or older. Results the study describes overall, beyond this receptor: Because profiling used bulk unsorted PBMCs, naive and antigen-experienced compartments could not be compared conclusively. As age increased, observed TCR beta diversity per million T cells dropped in a roughly linear way, and a significant reduction was already evident by age 40. Estimates of total diversity from one million sequenced T cells were regarded as lower bounds and underestimates. The CMV infection status of donors was not known, potentially confounding age-related changes in expanded clonotypes. Observed TCR beta diversity correlated strongly with the percentage of naive T cells measured by flow cytometry. Compared with the aged group, more naive CD4+ T cells, fewer expanded clones and increased TCR diversity were shown by the long-lived group, suggesting age selection.

Systemically healthy Caucasian individuals from Russia, 39 in total and aged roughly 6 to 95 years, were included as donors. Each donor gave 8.5 to 10 milliliters of peripheral blood, collected into EDTA-treated Vacutainer tubes. Ficoll-Paque density-gradient centrifugation was used to isolate PBMCs, with at least 7 million per sample. Trizol reagent was used to extract total RNA from the PBMCs, yielding at least 6 micrograms per sample. Naive CD45RAhigh/CD27high T cell percentages were measured by flow cytometry on a PBMC aliquot from every donor. This chain is built from TRBV3-1 and TRBJ2-7; 10 nucleotides in the junction match TRBD1. This clonotype was sampled from a woman aged 55-75 years in good health. Sequenced input: blood. The DNA is TGTGCCAGCAGCCAAGGAACCGGGACAGGGGCCTCAATTCAGTACTTC. This is translated as CASSQGTGTGASIQYF.